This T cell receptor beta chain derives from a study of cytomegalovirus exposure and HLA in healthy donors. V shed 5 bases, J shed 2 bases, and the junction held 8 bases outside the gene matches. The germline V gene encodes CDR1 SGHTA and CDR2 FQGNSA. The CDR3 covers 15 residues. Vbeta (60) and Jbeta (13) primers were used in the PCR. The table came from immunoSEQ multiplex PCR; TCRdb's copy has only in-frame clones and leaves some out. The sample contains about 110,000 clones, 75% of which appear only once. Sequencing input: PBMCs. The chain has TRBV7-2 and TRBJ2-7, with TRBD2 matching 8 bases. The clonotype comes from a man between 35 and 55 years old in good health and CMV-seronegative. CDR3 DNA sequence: TGTGCCAGCAGCCTAAACGGGGGGGGGACCTACGAGCAGTACTTC. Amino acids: CASSLNGGGTYEQYF.